This is a list of T cell receptor beta chains from one sample in a study of blood T cells in healthy people across ages. TCRdb re-analysed the 5' RACE reads in MiXCR, keeping a single row per CDR3 protein. The repertoire consists of some 800,000 distinct CDR3 sequences, with just under 25% occurring once and the leading ten covering under 4.5%. The same specimen was also included in a second study, on T cells of mothers and their children.

Sequenced input: blood. The receptors derive from a boy younger than 18 in good health. Both conserved end residues are part of each CDR3. The D gene is left open where the match is weak. The size entry is marked missing in some rows and otherwise reads once, few, many or a size class.

J	V	size	length	D	DNA	CDR3
TRBJ1-5	TRBV6-1	.	13	.	TGTGCCATCAAAAGTGCAGGCAATCAGCCCCAGCATTTT	CAIKSAGNQPQHF
TRBJ2-2	TRBV20-1	few	14	TRBD2	TGCAGTGCTATTTCACTAGCGGGGCGCGGGGAGCTGTTTTTT	CSAISLAGRGELFF
TRBJ1-4	TRBV20-1	.	13	TRBD1	TGCAGCACGCTCGGGACAGCTAATGAAAAACTGTTTTTT	CSTLGTANEKLFF
TRBJ1-2	TRBV27	.	15	TRBD1	TGTGCCAGCAGTTTCAGGACAGGGCACCCCTATGGCTACACCTTC	CASSFRTGHPYGYTF
TRBJ2-7	TRBV25-1	once	12	.	TGTGCCAGCGGGTGGGACACGTACGAGCAGTACTTC	CASGWDTYEQYF
TRBJ2-7	TRBV25-1	.	13	TRBD1	TGTGCCTGTCGTAGGGCAGGGGGCGCCGAGCAGTACTTC	CACRRAGGAEQYF
TRBJ1-6	TRBV20-1	few	14	TRBD1	TGCAGTGCTCCCATGCAGGGGGCGAATTCACCCCTCCACTTT	CSAPMQGANSPLHF
TRBJ2-1	TRBV5-1	.	16	TRBD2	TGCGCCAGCAGCTTGGACGCCTCGGGGGGGCCAAATGAGCAGTTCTTC	CASSLDASGGPNEQFF
TRBJ1-4	TRBV12-3/TRBV12-4	.	12	.	TGTGCCAGCAGTTTACCCCGTGAAAAACTGTTTTTT	CASSLPREKLFF
TRBJ2-7	TRBV28	.	11	.	TGTGCCGGCAGTTTTAGTGACGAGCAGTACTTC	CAGSFSDEQYF
TRBJ2-1	TRBV7-2	few	16	TRBD2	TGTGCCAGCAGCTTAGCTTCGACTAGCGGGAGGAATGAGCAGTTCTTC	CASSLASTSGRNEQFF
TRBJ2-1	TRBV7-9	few	18	.	TGTGCCAGCAGCTACCCCTCGGGGGCCTCGAATCCTTACAATGAGCAGTTCTTC	CASSYPSGASNPYNEQFF
TRBJ1-1	TRBV5-1	few	17	.	TGCGCCAGCAGTCTAGAAAAACCCGGGACGGCGAACACTGAAGCTTTCTTT	CASSLEKPGTANTEAFF
TRBJ2-5	TRBV29-1	few	13	TRBD1	TGCAGCACACCAGACAGGGGGTATGAGACCCAGTACTTC	CSTPDRGYETQYF
TRBJ1-4	TRBV20-1	few	17	TRBD1	TGCAGTGCTAGAGAGTGGGGGACAGGGGGTTTTGAGGAAAAACTGTTTTTT	CSAREWGTGGFEEKLFF
TRBJ1-2	TRBV12-3/TRBV12-4	many	13	.	.	CASSFGPGYGYTF
TRBJ1-2	TRBV20-1	.	14	.	TGCAGTGCTAGAGTTGACCCGGGAAACTATGGCTACACCTTC	CSARVDPGNYGYTF
TRBJ2-1	TRBV20-1	few	15	.	TGCAGTGCTAGCCGGGTGACTAATTCGTACAATGAGCAGTTCTTC	CSASRVTNSYNEQFF
TRBJ2-2	TRBV7-9	few	16	.	TGTGCCAGCAGCCCTCCGGGACTCTCGAACACCGGGGAGCTGTTTTTT	CASSPPGLSNTGELFF
TRBJ1-6	TRBV6-1	.	15	.	TGTGCCAGCAGTGAAAATTTGAGTTGGGATTCACCCCTCCACTTT	CASSENLSWDSPLHF
TRBJ1-1	TRBV28	.	19	.	TGTGCCAGCAGTTTTTATGTAGGCCGTTTTGGGAAGATGAACACTGAAGCTTTCTTT	CASSFYVGRFGKMNTEAFF
TRBJ1-2	TRBV9	.	16	.	TGTGCCAGCAGCGTACCTAGGGAGGGGCAGAGCTATGGCTACACCTTC	CASSVPREGQSYGYTF
TRBJ2-2	TRBV19	.	17	TRBD2	TGTGCCAGTTCAATGTCACGGGAGGGCCTTAAAACCGGGGAGCTGTTTTTT	CASSMSREGLKTGELFF
TRBJ2-7	TRBV28	.	15	.	TGTGCCAGCAGTTTAAGAGGGAGCCGGCACTACGAGCAGTACTTC	CASSLRGSRHYEQYF
TRBJ2-1	TRBV7-2	.	14	TRBD2	TGTGCCAGCAGCTTAGGTAGCGGGGAAGTTGAGCAGTTCTTC	CASSLGSGEVEQFF
TRBJ2-2	TRBV4-3	.	15	.	TGCGCCAGCAGCCAAGATGAGGGAAACACCGGGGAGCTGTTTTTT	CASSQDEGNTGELFF